Here is one TCR beta chain with its context. Its specificity is not known. The data were produced by immunoSEQ multiplex PCR, yet TCRdb's version contains in-frame clones alone and is incomplete. Seen here are 65,000 to 90,000 clones, over 85% observed once, and the top ten hold approximately 4.2%. These data are taken from a study of cytomegalovirus exposure and HLA in healthy donors. Study observations and caveats: The classifier reportedly diagnosed cytomegalovirus status with high sensitivity and specificity.

Trimming removed 6 bases at V and 0 bases at J, with 8 bases between. The germline V gene has CDR1 MNHNS and CDR2 SASEGT. The CDR3 covers 14 residues. Material for sequencing was PBMCs. The chain recombines TRBV6-1 with TRBJ2-2; D ambiguous. This clonotype originated in a woman between 18 and 30 years old in good health and CMV-seropositive. In DNA form, the CDR3 reads TGTGCCAGCAGACCACTCACGAACACCGGGGAGCTGTTTTTT. It encodes CASRPLTNTGELFF.